This is a list of T cell receptor beta chains from one sample in a study of blood T cell repertoires in COVID-19. TCRdb's table, derived via immunoSEQ multiplex PCR, lists solely in-frame clones and lacks some. The sample carries some 150,000 clones, about 91% recorded once. The sequenced material came from peripheral blood. Every receptor here comes from a woman aged 55-70 years with acute or convalescent COVID-19. The CDR3 runs from the conserved cysteine through the conserved F or W. A D gene is named only where the DNA matches it firmly. Where a row states a size, it is once, few, many or the class of an expanded clone; other rows omit it.

D gene	J gene	clone size	V gene	CDR3 DNA	CDR3 protein
TRBD1	TRBJ1-1	.	TRBV27	TGTGCCAGCAGCCTTGACAGGGGGAGCACTGAAGCTTTCTTT	CASSLDRGSTEAFF
TRBD1	TRBJ2-1	.	TRBV9	TGTGCCAGCAGCCCTCGGACAGGGAACCGCAATGAGCAGTTCTTC	CASSPRTGNRNEQFF
.	TRBJ1-4	.	TRBV10-3	TGTGCCATCAGTGAGTCGAGGACAGCTAATGAAAAACTGTTTTTT	CAISESRTANEKLFF
TRBD1	TRBJ1-2	.	TRBV5-1	TGCGCCAGCAGCCCGGACAGGGACTATGGCTACACCTTC	CASSPDRDYGYTF
.	TRBJ1-5	.	TRBV27	TGTGCCAGCAGTTTATATGCGGCGCAGCCCCAGCATTTT	CASSLYAAQPQHF
.	TRBJ1-5	.	TRBV6-2/TRBV6-3	TGTGCCAGCAGTGTCGTAGGGGAAAGGGTCAATCAGCCCCAGCATTTT	CASSVVGERVNQPQHF
TRBD1	TRBJ1-2	.	TRBV4-1	TGCGCCAGCAGCCGCCGAGACAGGGGAGGATATGGCTACACCTTC	CASSRRDRGGYGYTF
TRBD2	TRBJ2-7	.	TRBV19	TGTGCCAGTAGTATAGCTACTAGCGGGGTATACGAGCAGTACTTC	CASSIATSGVYEQYF
.	TRBJ1-1	many	TRBV6-5	TGTGCCAGCAGCTCCTGGGCGAACACTGAAGCTTTCTTT	CASSSWANTEAFF
TRBD1	TRBJ2-3	once	TRBV29-1	TGCAGCGTTGAAGGACAGGGGGTTTCTATGGATACGCAGTATTTT	CSVEGQGVSMDTQYF
TRBD1	TRBJ1-2	.	TRBV13	TGTGCCAGCAGCTTAGGGACAGGGGGTAAAGACTATGGCTACACCTTC	CASSLGTGGKDYGYTF
.	TRBJ1-5	.	TRBV6-1	TGTGCCAGCATCCTCCCCCCTCAGCCCCAGCATTTT	CASILPPQPQHF
TRBD1	TRBJ1-1	.	TRBV7-9	TGTGCCAGCAGCCCGGAAGGAGGGACAGGGTCTTTCTTT	CASSPEGGTGSFF
.	TRBJ1-5	few	TRBV28	TGTGCCAGCAATCCTCAGGATAGCAATCAGCCCCAGCATTTT	CASNPQDSNQPQHF
TRBD2	TRBJ2-6	.	TRBV2	TGTGCCAGCAGTGATCGGGGGGACGGGGCCAACGTCCTGACTTTC	CASSDRGDGANVLTF
.	TRBJ1-6	.	TRBV30	TGTGCCTGGAAGGAACAGTCTAATTCACCCCTCCACTTT	CAWKEQSNSPLHF
.	TRBJ1-5	.	TRBV6-1	TGTGCCAGCAGTGATAGGGGGGGGAATTACGAGAGTAGCAATCAGCCCCAGCATTTT	CASSDRGGNYESSNQPQHF
.	TRBJ1-4	.	TRBV12-2	TGTGCAAGTCGCTTAGCCCAATCCGGGACAGGGGAGGTTGGGGAAAAACTGTTTTTT	CASRLAQSGTGEVGEKLFF
TRBD1	TRBJ1-2	.	TRBV27	TGTGCCAGCAGCCTCGACTGGGGACAGGGCGGCTACACCTTC	CASSLDWGQGGYTF
.	TRBJ2-1	.	TRBV12-3/TRBV12-4	TGTGCCAGCAGTTCAACTAAGGAGCAGTTCTTC	CASSSTKEQFF
.	TRBJ1-1	.	TRBV18	TGTGCCAGCTCACCGGCAGCGTCGGGGAACACTGAAGCTTTCTTT	CASSPAASGNTEAFF
.	TRBJ1-1	.	TRBV30	TGTGCCTGGATCGGTGGACTCCTCGGGGAAGCTTTCTTT	CAWIGGLLGEAFF
TRBD2	TRBJ2-3	.	TRBV5-1	TGCGCCAGCCCAACTAACCCCCGGGGACTAGCGGGGGAGGGGGGTAGCACAGATACGCAGTATTTT	CASPTNPRGLAGEGGSTDTQYF
TRBD1	TRBJ1-2	few	TRBV24-1	TGTGCCATTTCTCAGGGGGTGAACTATGGCTACACCTTC	CAISQGVNYGYTF
TRBD1	TRBJ2-7	.	TRBV19	TGTGCCAGTAGGCAAGGGACAGGGGCCGAGCAGTACTTC	CASRQGTGAEQYF
.	TRBJ2-5	.	TRBV13	TGTGCCAGCAGCTCCGGGTGGGAGACCCAGTACTTC	CASSSGWETQYF
TRBD1	TRBJ1-5	.	TRBV6-2/TRBV6-3	TGTGCCAGCAGTTCCCGGGACAGGGGGCTTTATAGCAATCAGCCCCAGCATTTT	CASSSRDRGLYSNQPQHF
TRBD2	TRBJ2-5	.	TRBV20-1	TGCAGTGCTAGTCCTGGGACTAGCGGGGGGGAGACCCAGTACTTC	CSASPGTSGGETQYF
TRBD1	TRBJ1-4	.	TRBV29-1	TGCAGCGTTCAGGGGGCGGGTGAAAAACTGTTTTTT	CSVQGAGEKLFF
.	TRBJ1-2	.	TRBV3-1/TRBV3-2	TGTGCCAGCAGCCAAGATTCCCAGATCTATGGCTACACCTTC	CASSQDSQIYGYTF
.	TRBJ1-6	.	TRBV7-6	TGTGCCAGCAGCTTGGACAGTTCGACATGGTCACCCCTCCACTTT	CASSLDSSTWSPLHF
.	TRBJ1-1	once	TRBV5-6	TGTGCCAGCAGCGTAAACACTGAAGCTTTCTTT	CASSVNTEAFF
TRBD1	TRBJ1-1	few	TRBV5-1	TGCGCCAGCAGCTTTGGGACAGGGGACGCTTTCTTT	CASSFGTGDAFF
TRBD2	TRBJ2-1	.	TRBV7-2	TGTGCCAGCAGCTTAGTGCGCGGGGGATACAATGAGCAGTTCTTC	CASSLVRGGYNEQFF
TRBD2	TRBJ2-3	.	TRBV6-5	TGTGCCAGCAGTTACGGGCGGGGAGGGGATACGCAGTATTTT	CASSYGRGGDTQYF
TRBD1	TRBJ1-1	.	TRBV3-1/TRBV3-2	TGTGCCAGCAGCCAATATGCGACAGGGCCATTGAACACTGAAGCTTTCTTT	CASSQYATGPLNTEAFF
TRBD2	TRBJ2-1	.	TRBV6-2/TRBV6-3	TGTGCCAGCAGCCTAAGACCGGGACTAGCGGGGGATGAGCAGTTCTTC	CASSLRPGLAGDEQFF
.	TRBJ1-6	once	TRBV4-3	TGCGCCAGCAGCCAAAATTTCGGAGATCGAGGTATAGGTAATTCACCCCTCCACTTT	CASSQNFGDRGIGNSPLHF
.	TRBJ1-6	.	TRBV4-1	TGCGCCAGCAGCCAGGGTCCGGGCGGGGGGTCACCCCTCCACTTT	CASSQGPGGGSPLHF
TRBD2	TRBJ2-2	.	TRBV5-6	TGTGCCAGCAGCTCCCCGGGAGCGGGGAGGTCCGGGGAGCTGTTTTTT	CASSSPGAGRSGELFF
.	TRBJ1-6	.	TRBV14	TGTGCCAGCAGCCCCCGACAGGCCCTGAATTCACCCCTCCACTTT	CASSPRQALNSPLHF
.	TRBJ2-5	.	TRBV7-2	TGTGCCAGCAGCTCCGCCGGTCAAGAGACCCAGTACTTC	CASSSAGQETQYF
.	TRBJ2-2	once	TRBV9	TGTGCCAGCAGCCTAGGGGGACTTAACACCGGGGAGCTGTTTTTT	CASSLGGLNTGELFF
TRBD2	TRBJ2-7	.	TRBV7-2	TGTGCCAGCAGCGCCTCTAGCGGGGGCATCTACGAGCAGTACTTC	CASSASSGGIYEQYF
.	TRBJ1-2	once	TRBV28	TGTGCCAGCAGGAAACCTGTACAGGGTAACTATGGCTACACCTTC	CASRKPVQGNYGYTF
TRBD2	TRBJ2-3	.	TRBV13	TGTGCCAGCAGCTTAGGACTAGCGGGGGTATCCCCCACAGATACGCAGTATTTT	CASSLGLAGVSPTDTQYF
TRBD2	TRBJ2-2	.	TRBV11-2	TGTGCCAGCAACCCTTTGCCGCCCGGGACTAGCGGGGTCGGGGAGCTGTTTTTT	CASNPLPPGTSGVGELFF
.	TRBJ2-7	.	TRBV28	TGTGCCAGCAGTCCTTCATACGGGACACTGGAAATGCACGAGCAGTACTTC	CASSPSYGTLEMHEQYF
TRBD1	TRBJ2-2	.	TRBV30	TGTGCCTGGAGACAAGGCCCCGGGGACAGTACCCTTACCGGGGAGCTGTTTTTT	CAWRQGPGDSTLTGELFF
.	TRBJ1-2	few	TRBV18	TGTGCCAGCTCACCCACAGGGCCGGGCGGCTACACCTTC	CASSPTGPGGYTF
TRBD1	TRBJ2-3	.	TRBV5-1	TGCGCCAGCAGCTTATCCGGGACAGGGGTGACAGATACGCAGTATTTT	CASSLSGTGVTDTQYF
.	TRBJ1-1	.	TRBV28	TGTGCCAGCACCCTAAGGAACACTGAAGCTTTCTTT	CASTLRNTEAFF
.	TRBJ1-6	few	TRBV30	TGTGCCTGGAGTGTACCCAGCTCCTATAATTCACCCCTCCACTTT	CAWSVPSSYNSPLHF
.	TRBJ2-1	once	TRBV21-1	TGTGCCAGCTCGTCGGGGAGGGGGCAGTTCTTC	CASSSGRGQFF
TRBD1	TRBJ1-2	few	TRBV4-3	TGCGCCAGCAGCCAAGATTCGATCGACAGGGGCCGTGGTGGCTACACCTTC	CASSQDSIDRGRGGYTF
.	TRBJ1-6	.	TRBV5-8	TGTGCCAGCAGCTTCGGGGGGCTAACGGATTCACCCCTCCACTTT	CASSFGGLTDSPLHF
TRBD1	TRBJ2-1	.	TRBV5-1	TGCGCCAGCAAGGGGGCCGGATCCTACAATGAGCAGTTCTTC	CASKGAGSYNEQFF